The 3 T cell receptor beta chains listed next were all sequenced from one sample in a study of blood T cell repertoires in COVID-19. TCRdb keeps only in-frame clones here, not all; method: immunoSEQ multiplex PCR. Counted here are more than 65,000 clones, approximately 79% occurring once; the ten biggest clones make up about 10%. Specimen: peripheral blood. The receptors derive from a woman between 50 and 59 years old with acute or convalescent COVID-19.

V gene TRBV7-2 combines with J gene TRBJ2-1; D remains unclear. The CDR3 is made up of 15 amino acids. Germline CDR1 SGHTA, CDR2 FQGNSA. Trimming removed 0 bases from V and 0 bases from J, with 6 bases in between. CDR3: CASSLAFSSYNEQFF. In DNA form, the CDR3 reads TGTGCCAGCAGCTTAGCGTTTAGCTCCTACAATGAGCAGTTCTTC.

This clone turned up a few times. The chain couples TRBV9 to TRBJ1-1; D is perhaps TRBD1 (6 bases). The V end was cut by 4 bases, the J end by 4 bases, with 14 bases between. Germline CDR1 is SGDLS and CDR2 is YYNGEE. The CDR3 loop spans 14 amino acids. CDR3 DNA sequence: TGTGCCAGCAGCAAGGGGGGGGCTGGCACTGAAGCTTTCTTT. It encodes CASSKGGAGTEAFF.

The rearrangement joins TRBV5-1 to TRBJ2-1, with 9 bases fitting TRBD2. Germline V lookup: CDR1 SGHRS, CDR2 YFSETQ. The V segment lost 3 bases and the J segment 6 bases; nucleotides outside the gene matches: 10. The CDR3 is 16 residues long. CDR3 loop: CASSSPERGAFNEQFF. As DNA, the CDR3 is TGCGCCAGCAGCTCACCGGAGCGGGGGGCATTCAATGAGCAGTTCTTC.